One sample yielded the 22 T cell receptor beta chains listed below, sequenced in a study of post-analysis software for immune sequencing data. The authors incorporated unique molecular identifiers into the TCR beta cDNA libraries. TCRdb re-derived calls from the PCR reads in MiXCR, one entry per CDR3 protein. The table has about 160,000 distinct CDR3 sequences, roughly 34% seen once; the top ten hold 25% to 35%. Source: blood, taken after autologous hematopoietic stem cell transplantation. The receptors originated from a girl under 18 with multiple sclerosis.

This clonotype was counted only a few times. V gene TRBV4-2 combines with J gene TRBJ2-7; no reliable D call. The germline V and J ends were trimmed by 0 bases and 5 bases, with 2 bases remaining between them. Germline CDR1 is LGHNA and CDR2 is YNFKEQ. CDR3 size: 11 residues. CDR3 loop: CASSQEDEQYF. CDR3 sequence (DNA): TGTGCCAGCAGCCAAGAGGACGAGCAGTACTTC.

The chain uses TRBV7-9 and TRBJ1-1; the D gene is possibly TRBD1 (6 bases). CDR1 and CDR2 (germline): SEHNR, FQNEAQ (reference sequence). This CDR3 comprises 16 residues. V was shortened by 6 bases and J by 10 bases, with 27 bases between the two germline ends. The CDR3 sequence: CASRPAVSGVPFRAFF. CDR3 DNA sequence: TGTGCCAGCAGGCCCGCCGTGTCAGGGGTCCCTTTCCGAGCTTTCTTT.

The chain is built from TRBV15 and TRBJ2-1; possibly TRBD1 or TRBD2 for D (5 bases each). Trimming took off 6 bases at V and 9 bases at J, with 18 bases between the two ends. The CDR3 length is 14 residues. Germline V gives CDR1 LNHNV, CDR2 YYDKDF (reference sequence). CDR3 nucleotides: TGTGCCACCAGAGTGGGACCTCCGACGAGTGAGCAGTTCTTC. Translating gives CATRVGPPTSEQFF.

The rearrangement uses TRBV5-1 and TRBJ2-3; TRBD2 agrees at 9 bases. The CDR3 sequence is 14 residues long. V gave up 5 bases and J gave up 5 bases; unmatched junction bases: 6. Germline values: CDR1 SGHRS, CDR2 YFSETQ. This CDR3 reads CASRREGTGDTQYF. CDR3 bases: TGCGCCAGCAGGCGGGAGGGTACAGGAGATACGCAGTATTTT.

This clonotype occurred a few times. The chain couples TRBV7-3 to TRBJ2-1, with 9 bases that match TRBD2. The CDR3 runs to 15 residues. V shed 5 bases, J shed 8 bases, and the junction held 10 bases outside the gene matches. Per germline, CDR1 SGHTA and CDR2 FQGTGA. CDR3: CASSRTGLATDEQFF. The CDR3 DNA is TGTGCCAGCAGCCGGACCGGACTAGCGACAGATGAGCAGTTCTTC.

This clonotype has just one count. Here the CDR3 reads CAIWYYGGIQYF. The CDR3 DNA reads TGTGCCATCTGGTATTACGGGGGCATTCAGTACTTC. The chain uses TRBV2 and TRBJ2-7, with D tentatively TRBD2 (6 bases). Matching the DNA end better, TRBJ2-4 makes the J call doubtful. Germline CDR1 reads SNHLY; CDR2 reads FYNNEI. CDR3 length: 12 amino acids.

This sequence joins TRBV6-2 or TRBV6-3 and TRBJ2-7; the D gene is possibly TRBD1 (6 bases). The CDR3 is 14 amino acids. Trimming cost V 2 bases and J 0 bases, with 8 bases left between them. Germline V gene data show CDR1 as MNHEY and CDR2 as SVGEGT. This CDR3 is CASSYRDNSYEQYF. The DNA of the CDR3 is TGTGCCAGCAGTTACCGGGACAACTCCTACGAGCAGTACTTC.

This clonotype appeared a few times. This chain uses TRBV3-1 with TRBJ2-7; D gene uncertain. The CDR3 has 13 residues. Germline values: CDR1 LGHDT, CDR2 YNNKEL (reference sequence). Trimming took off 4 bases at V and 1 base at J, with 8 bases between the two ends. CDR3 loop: CASSLIGSYEQYF. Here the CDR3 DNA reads TGTGCCAGCAGCCTGATCGGGTCCTACGAGCAGTACTTC.

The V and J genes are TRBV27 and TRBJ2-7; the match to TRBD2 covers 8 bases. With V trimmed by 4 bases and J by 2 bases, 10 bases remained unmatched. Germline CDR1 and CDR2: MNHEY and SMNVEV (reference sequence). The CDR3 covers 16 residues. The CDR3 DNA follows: TGTGCCAGCAGTTGCCCCTGCATCGGGAGGGCCTACGAGCAGTACTTC. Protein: CASSCPCIGRAYEQYF.

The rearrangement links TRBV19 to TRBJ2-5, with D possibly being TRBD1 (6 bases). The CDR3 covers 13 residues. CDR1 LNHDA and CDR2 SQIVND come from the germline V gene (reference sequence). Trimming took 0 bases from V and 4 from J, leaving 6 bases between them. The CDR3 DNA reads TGTGCCAGTAGTATAGACAGGGGAGAGACCCAGTACTTC. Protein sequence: CASSIDRGETQYF.

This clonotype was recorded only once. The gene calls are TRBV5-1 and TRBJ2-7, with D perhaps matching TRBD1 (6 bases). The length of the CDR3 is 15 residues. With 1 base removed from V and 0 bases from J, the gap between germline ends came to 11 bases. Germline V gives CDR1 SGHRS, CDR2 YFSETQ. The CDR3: CASSLWAGDSYEQYF. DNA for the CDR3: TGCGCCAGCAGCTTGTGGGCAGGGGACTCCTACGAGCAGTACTTC.

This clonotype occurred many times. The CDR3 DNA reads TGTGCCAGCAGTTCAACGGCGGGATTTGAGTTCTTC. Its translation: CASSSTAGFEFF. V gene TRBV28 combines with J gene TRBJ2-1; D is possibly TRBD2 (6 bases). V was trimmed by 4 bases and J by 14 bases, leaving 15 bases between them. This CDR3 contains 12 residues. Per germline, CDR1 MDHEN and CDR2 SYDVKM.

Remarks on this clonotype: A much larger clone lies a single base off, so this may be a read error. The CDR3 nucleotides are TGCGCCAACAGCAATCCGAATATCCGGGACGAAGATGAAAAACTGTTTTTT. This codes for CANSNPNIRDEDEKLFF. J is TRBJ1-4 and V is TRBV4-1; D may be TRBD1 (5 bases). Germline V gene sequence: CDR1 MGHRA, CDR2 YSYEKL. This CDR3 is 17 amino acids long.

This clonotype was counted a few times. CDR3 nucleotide sequence: TGTGCCAGCAGCCACTGGGACAGGGGAACAGATACGCAGTATTTT. As protein: CASSHWDRGTDTQYF. This rearrangement joins TRBV7-6 to TRBJ2-3; 10 bases map to TRBD1. CDR1 SGHVS and CDR2 FNYEAQ come from the germline V gene. The CDR3 contains 15 residues. Trimming removed 5 bases from V and 3 bases from J; junction bases left unmatched: 5.

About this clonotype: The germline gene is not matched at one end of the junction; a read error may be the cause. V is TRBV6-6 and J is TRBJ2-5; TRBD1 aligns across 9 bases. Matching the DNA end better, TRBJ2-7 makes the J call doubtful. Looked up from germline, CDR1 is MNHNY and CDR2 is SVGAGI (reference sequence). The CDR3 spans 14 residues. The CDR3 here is CANSRGTGFHEQYF. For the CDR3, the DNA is TGTGCCAACAGTCGTGGGACAGGGTTCCACGAGCAGTACTTC.

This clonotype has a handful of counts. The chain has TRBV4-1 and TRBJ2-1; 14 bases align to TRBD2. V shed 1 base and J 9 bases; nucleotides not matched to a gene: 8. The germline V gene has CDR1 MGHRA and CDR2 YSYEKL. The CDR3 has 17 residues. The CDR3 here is CASSQGEGLAGEGEQFF. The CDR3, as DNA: TGCGCCAGCAGCCAAGGAGAGGGACTAGCGGGAGAAGGTGAGCAGTTCTTC.

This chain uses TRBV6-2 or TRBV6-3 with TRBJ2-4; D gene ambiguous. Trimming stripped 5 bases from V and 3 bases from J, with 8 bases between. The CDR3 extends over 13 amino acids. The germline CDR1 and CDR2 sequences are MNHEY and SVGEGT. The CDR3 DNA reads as TGTGCCAGCAGTCCAAGCCTCAAAAACATTCAGTACTTC. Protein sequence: CASSPSLKNIQYF.

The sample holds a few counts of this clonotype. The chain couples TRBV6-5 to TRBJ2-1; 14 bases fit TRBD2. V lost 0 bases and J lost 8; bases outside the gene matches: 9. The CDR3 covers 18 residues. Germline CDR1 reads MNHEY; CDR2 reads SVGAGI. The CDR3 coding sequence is TGTGCCAGCAGTTACTCGCGTGTAGGGACTAGCGGGAGCTATGAGCAGTTCTTC. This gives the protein CASSYSRVGTSGSYEQFF.

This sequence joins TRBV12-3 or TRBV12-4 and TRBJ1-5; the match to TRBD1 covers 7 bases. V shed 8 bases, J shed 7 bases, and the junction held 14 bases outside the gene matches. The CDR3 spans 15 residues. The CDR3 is CASGLGGDRSQPQHF. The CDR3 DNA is TGTGCCAGCGGCCTGGGTGGGGACAGAAGCCAGCCCCAGCATTTT.

CDR3 sequence: CSVEDGRANTGELFF. Here the CDR3 DNA reads TGCAGCGTTGAAGATGGGCGGGCGAACACCGGGGAGCTGTTTTTT. V is TRBV29-1 and J is TRBJ2-2, with D perhaps TRBD2 (5 bases). The CDR3 runs 15 residues. Trimming cost V 0 bases and J 0 bases, with 8 bases left between them. Germline CDR1 is SQVTM and CDR2 is ANQGSEA.

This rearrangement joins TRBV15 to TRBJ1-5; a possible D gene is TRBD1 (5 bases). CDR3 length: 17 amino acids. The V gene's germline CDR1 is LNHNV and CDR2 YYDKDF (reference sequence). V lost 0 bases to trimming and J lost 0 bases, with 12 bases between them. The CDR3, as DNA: TGTGCCACCAGCAGAGATGGAGGACATACTAGCAATCAGCCCCAGCATTTT. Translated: CATSRDGGHTSNQPQHF.

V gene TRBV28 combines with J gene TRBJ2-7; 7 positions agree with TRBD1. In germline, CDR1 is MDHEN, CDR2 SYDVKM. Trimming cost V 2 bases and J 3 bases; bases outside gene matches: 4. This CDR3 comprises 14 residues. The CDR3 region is CASSLRYRGYEQYF. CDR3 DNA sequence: TGTGCCAGCAGTTTACGGTACAGGGGCTACGAGCAGTACTTC.